The 20 T cell receptor beta chains listed next were all sequenced from one sample in a study of cytomegalovirus exposure and HLA in healthy donors. Libraries were prepared by immunoSEQ multiplex PCR; TCRdb keeps only in-frame clonotypes and omits some of them. This table holds 150,000 to 200,000 clones, approximately 84% found once. Material: PBMCs. The receptors were gathered from a man aged 25-45 years in good health and CMV-seropositive.

DNA of the CDR3: TGTGCCATCAGTGAAGTCAGCAGCGGCCTGGGCTACGAGCAGTACTTC. Encoded protein: CAISEVSSGLGYEQYF. This chain links TRBV10-3 with TRBJ2-7; weak D call: TRBD2 (5 bases). The CDR3 contains 16 residues. Trimming took off 3 bases at V and 3 bases at J, with 18 bases between the two ends. In germline, CDR1 is ENHRY, CDR2 SYGVKD.

This clone has only a few counts. This chain joins TRBV25-1 and TRBJ1-1; 7 positions match TRBD1. The ends lost 7 bases at V and 3 bases at J; junction bases unmatched: 8. The germline V gene encodes CDR1 MGHDK and CDR2 SYGVNS. This CDR3 has 14 amino acids. The CDR3 loop reads CASIAGTEDTEAFF. The CDR3 DNA follows: TGTGCCAGCATTGCAGGGACAGAGGACACTGAAGCTTTCTTT.

CDR3 nucleotides: TGTGCCAGCAGCGTAGCACCGGTCGGGGAAAACATTCAGTACTTC. Amino acids: CASSVAPVGENIQYF. J is TRBJ2-4 and V is TRBV9; D is perhaps TRBD2 (5 bases). The germline CDR1 and CDR2 sequences are SGDLS and YYNGEE. Trimming removed 0 bases at V and 5 bases at J, with 12 bases between. CDR3 length: 15 amino acids.

This clone was picked up one time. The chain couples TRBV4-3 to TRBJ1-5, with 7 bases lining up with TRBD1. CDR3 length equals 15 residues. Unmatched junction bases numbered 6, after V lost 0 bases and J lost 7 bases. Germline V CDR1 and CDR2: LGHNA, YSLEER. CDR3 nucleotides: TGCGCCAGCAGCCAAGATCTGACAGGGATCCAGCCCCAGCATTTT. Its protein product is CASSQDLTGIQPQHF.

V gene TRBV6-5 combines with J gene TRBJ1-6; possible D gene TRBD1, 5 bases. The length of the CDR3 is 13 residues. Germline CDR1 and CDR2: MNHEY and SVGAGI. V was shortened by 5 bases and J by 7 bases, with 9 bases between the two germline ends. The CDR3 spells CASSPRQNSPLHF. CDR3 DNA: TGTGCCAGCAGTCCTCGACAGAATTCACCCCTCCACTTT.

The chain couples TRBV27 to TRBJ1-2; TRBD1 agrees at 7 bases. Germline lookup yields CDR1 MNHEY and CDR2 SMNVEV (reference sequence). This CDR3 is built from 15 residues. Losses at the gene ends were 3 bases for V and 4 bases for J; bases not matched to a gene: 8. The CDR3 here is CASSFDREGSYGYTF. The CDR3 DNA sequence: TGTGCCAGCAGTTTCGACAGGGAAGGGTCCTATGGCTACACCTTC.

The V and J genes are TRBV27 and TRBJ2-1; TRBD2 is a possible D gene (6 bases). There are 15 residues in the CDR3. CDR1 and CDR2 (germline): MNHEY, SMNVEV (reference sequence). V gave up 0 bases and J gave up 6 bases, with 12 bases separating them. The chain's CDR3 is CASSLSTRGGNEQFF. The CDR3 nucleotides are TGTGCCAGCAGTTTATCGACTAGAGGAGGCAATGAGCAGTTCTTC.

V is TRBV9 and J is TRBJ1-2, with 7 nucleotides matching TRBD1. Unmatched junction bases numbered 11, after V lost 0 bases and J lost 3 bases. Per the germline V gene, CDR1 is SGDLS and CDR2 is YYNGEE. The CDR3 sequence is 17 residues long. The CDR3 loop is CASSVGIGQERDYGYTF. In DNA form, the CDR3 reads TGTGCCAGCAGCGTAGGAATCGGACAGGAGAGGGACTATGGCTACACCTTC.

The chain couples TRBV2 to TRBJ2-6, with D unresolved. The V and J ends lost 11 bases and 0 bases respectively, with 11 bases between them. CDR1 SNHLY and CDR2 FYNNEI come from the germline V gene. The CDR3 is made up of 14 amino acids. The CDR3 is CAGTESSGANVLTF. The CDR3, as DNA: TGTGCCGGAACAGAGAGCTCTGGGGCCAACGTCCTGACTTTC.

V is TRBV30 and J is TRBJ2-5, with D possibly TRBD1 on 5 matching bases. Trimming stripped 3 bases from V and 2 bases from J, with 10 bases between. Germline CDR1 is GTSNPN and CDR2 is SVGIG (reference sequence). The length of the CDR3 is 13 residues. CDR3 residues: CAWSLGQQETQYF. The DNA of the CDR3 is TGTGCCTGGAGCCTTGGACAACAAGAGACCCAGTACTTC.

V gene TRBV6-5 combines with J gene TRBJ1-2, with a possible D match to TRBD1 (6 bases). Trimming removed 7 bases from V and 2 bases from J, with 14 bases in between. Germline V gives CDR1 MNHEY, CDR2 SVGAGI. This CDR3 comprises 14 residues. The DNA for the CDR3 is TGTGCCAGCACCCCAAATGGGGGCAACTATGGCTACACCTTC. Amino acids: CASTPNGGNYGYTF.

The chain uses TRBV28 and TRBJ1-6, with 7 bases identical to TRBD1. The CDR3 is 14 amino acids. V was clipped by 5 bases and J by 10 bases; unmatched bases: 8. Germline lookup yields CDR1 MDHEN and CDR2 SYDVKM. As DNA, the CDR3 is TGTGCCAGCAGTCCTCCGGGACAGAGGTCACCCCTCCACTTT. It translates to CASSPPGQRSPLHF.

The rearrangement joins TRBV5-6 to TRBJ2-7, with no clear D. V was trimmed by 0 bases and J by 5 bases, leaving 18 bases between them. Germline CDR1 is SGHDT and CDR2 is YYEEEE. This CDR3 is 16 amino acids long. DNA for the CDR3: TGTGCCAGCAGCTTGGCGTGGAGTTTATATGTAAACGAGCAGTACTTC. Translating gives CASSLAWSLYVNEQYF.

The rearrangement uses TRBV18 and TRBJ2-7; 7 bases fit TRBD1. Trimming took 6 bases from V and 3 from J; bases not matched to a gene: 8. The CDR3 is made up of 14 amino acids. Per germline, CDR1 KGHSH and CDR2 LQKENI. The CDR3, as DNA: TGTGCCAGCTCGCCGACAGGGTTAAACTACGAGCAGTACTTC. This codes for CASSPTGLNYEQYF.

This chain links TRBV5-1 with TRBJ2-7; perhaps TRBD1 as D (6 bases). CDR3 length: 15 residues. Trimming shortened V by 2 bases and J by 1 base, and 13 bases separated the two germline ends. Per the germline V gene, CDR1 is SGHRS and CDR2 is YFSETQ. The CDR3: CASSFLPDSSYEQYF. The CDR3 nucleotides read TGCGCCAGCAGCTTTCTACCGGACAGTTCCTACGAGCAGTACTTC.

This clone was counted only a few times. This chain links TRBV11-3 with TRBJ2-2; D is perhaps TRBD2 (7 bases). V was pared by 1 base and J by 4 bases, with 16 bases between. CDR3 length equals 17 residues. The germline V gene has CDR1 SGHNT and CDR2 YENEEA. In DNA, the CDR3 is TGTGCCAGCAGCTTAGGGATCGGGGGGCTAAGCACCGGGGAGCTGTTTTTT. As protein: CASSLGIGGLSTGELFF.

The CDR3 spells CARSFLPDTEELFF. The DNA for the CDR3 is TGTGCCAGAAGCTTTCTTCCGGACACCGAGGAACTGTTTTTT. The chain uses TRBV5-3 and TRBJ1-4; a possible D gene is TRBD1 (5 bases). TRBV5-3 is known as an ORF, though its function is uncertain. This CDR3 contains 14 residues. Between the trimmed V and J ends, which lost 2 bases and 12 bases, there was a span of 17 bases.

The V and J genes are TRBV7-3 and TRBJ1-1; D is ambiguous. Germline V gene lookup returns CDR1 SGHTA and CDR2 FQGTGA. Trimming stripped 3 bases from V and 3 bases from J, with 8 bases between. CDR3 length: 13 residues. The CDR3, as DNA: TGTGCCAGCAGCTTTCAGGAGGACACTGAAGCTTTCTTT. Amino acid sequence: CASSFQEDTEAFF.

The chain employs TRBV7-3 and TRBJ2-2; 10 bases are shared with TRBD1. The ends lost 2 bases at V and 4 bases at J; junction bases unmatched: 7. The CDR3 extends over 17 amino acids. Germline V CDR1 and CDR2: SGHTA, FQGTGA. The CDR3: CASSLWETGGVTGELFF. CDR3 DNA sequence: TGTGCCAGCAGCTTATGGGAGACAGGGGGCGTCACCGGGGAGCTGTTTTTT.

The chain combines TRBV29-1 with TRBJ2-7, with 8 positions matching TRBD1. The germline gives CDR1 SQVTM, CDR2 ANQGSEA. The CDR3 runs to 13 residues. V shed 7 bases, J shed 5 bases, and the junction held 10 bases outside the gene matches. This chain's CDR3 is CSARDTGGNEQYF. CDR3 nucleotides: TGCAGCGCCAGGGACACAGGGGGTAACGAGCAGTACTTC.